The 19 T cell receptor beta chains listed next were all sequenced from one sample in a study of response to subunit inactivated influenza vaccine. One entry per CDR3 protein results from TCRdb running MiXCR on the RT-PCR reads. The sample holds approximately 680,000 distinct CDR3 sequences, 15% to 18% seen once. The source material was PBMCs from blood, sampled less than 13 days after vaccination. The receptor set was obtained from a man aged 45-65 years who received an inactivated influenza vaccine.

Here the CDR3 reads CASSLAAAGYGYTF. The CDR3 DNA reads as TGTGCCAGCAGTTTGGCCGCGGCGGGGTATGGCTACACCTTC. This rearrangement joins TRBV28 to TRBJ1-2; unclear D gene. The V gene lost 3 bases and the J gene lost 5 bases, with 13 bases spanning the gap. The V gene's germline CDR1 is MDHEN and CDR2 SYDVKM. This CDR3 has 14 amino acids.

The chain links TRBV20-1 to TRBJ2-5; TRBD2 is a possible D gene (5 bases). CDR1 and CDR2 from the germline V gene are DFQATT and SNEGSKA (reference sequence). The CDR3 covers 15 residues. V was trimmed by 6 bases and J by 0 bases, leaving 17 bases between them. The CDR3 bases are TGCAGTGCCAGTTGGGCACCGGGGTACCAAGAGACCCAGTACTTC. Its protein is CSASWAPGYQETQYF.

The gene calls are TRBV18 and TRBJ2-7; a possible D gene is TRBD2 (6 bases). Trimming left V 2 bases short and J 3 bases short, with 14 bases between. The germline V gene has CDR1 KGHSH and CDR2 LQKENI. This CDR3 spans 15 amino acids. This CDR3 reads CASSPAPTSNYEQYF. For the CDR3, the DNA is TGTGCCAGCTCACCAGCACCGACTAGTAACTACGAGCAGTACTTC.

The genes are TRBV29-1 and TRBJ1-2; D call uncertain. This CDR3 has 11 residues. V was cut by 4 bases and J by 4 bases, with 7 bases left in between. Germline V gene sequence: CDR1 SQVTM, CDR2 ANQGSEA. CDR3 region: CSVGGFYGYTF. In DNA form, the CDR3 reads TGCAGCGTTGGTGGTTTCTATGGCTACACCTTC.

Only a few counts were recorded for this clonotype. The chain is built from TRBV5-1 and TRBJ2-1; TRBD2 agrees at 10 bases. The CDR3 has 13 residues. CDR1 is SGHRS and CDR2 is YFSETQ in the germline V gene. J gave up 7 bases and V 4 bases, and 2 bases lay outside the gene matches. The CDR3 loop is CASSGSGRNEQFF. The CDR3 nucleotides are TGCGCCAGCAGCGGTAGCGGGAGGAATGAGCAGTTCTTC.

This clonotype was seen a single time. V is TRBV27 and J is TRBJ2-2, with 8 bases lining up with TRBD2. The CDR3 has 15 residues. Germline V gives CDR1 MNHEY, CDR2 SMNVEV (reference sequence). V gave up 4 bases and J gave up 7 bases; unmatched junction bases: 8. The CDR3 bases are TGTGCCAGCAGTTGGCCCCGGACTAGCCACGGGGAGCTGTTTTTT. It translates to CASSWPRTSHGELFF.

The CDR3 DNA reads as TGTGCCAGCAGCTTAAATTGGGTCGCCTACAATGAGCAGTTCTTC. It is translated as CASSLNWVAYNEQFF. V gene TRBV7-6 combines with J gene TRBJ2-1; no clear D gene. CDR3 length: 15 amino acids. Germline-derived CDR1 and CDR2 are SGHVS and FNYEAQ. The V end was cut by 2 bases, the J end by 2 bases, with 10 bases between.

This clonotype was found many times. The chain couples TRBV4-2 to TRBJ1-1; D call uncertain. Trimming removed 0 bases at V and 4 bases at J, with 9 bases between. CDR1 and CDR2 (germline): LGHNA, YNFKEQ. This CDR3 has 14 amino acids. This CDR3 is CASSQDRRVTEAFF. The CDR3 region has the DNA TGTGCCAGCAGCCAAGATCGGAGGGTCACTGAAGCTTTCTTT.

The chain joins TRBV6-5 to TRBJ1-1; possibly TRBD1 for D (5 bases). The germline V and J ends were trimmed by 2 bases and 2 bases, with 12 bases remaining between them. In germline, CDR1 is MNHEY, CDR2 SVGAGI. The CDR3 spans 15 residues. CDR3: CASSYPSGRNTEAFF. CDR3 in DNA: TGTGCCAGCAGTTACCCCTCGGGACGTAACACTGAAGCTTTCTTT.

This clonotype showed up just a few times. The genes are TRBV29-1 and TRBJ2-7; D perhaps matches TRBD1 (5 bases). CDR3 length: 11 amino acids. In germline, CDR1 is SQVTM, CDR2 ANQGSEA. V lost 7 bases and J lost 3, with 10 bases in between. The CDR3 DNA reads as TGCAGCGGCCTGCAGGGCTACGAGCAGTACTTC. Its protein is CSGLQGYEQYF.

The V and J genes are TRBV7-2 and TRBJ1-2; no firm D call. Germline lookup yields CDR1 SGHTA and CDR2 FQGNSA. This CDR3 has 16 residues. V was pared by 2 bases and J by 4 bases, with 17 bases between. CDR3 nucleotides: TGTGCCAGCAGCTTAACCGGGTCTTCACTTGTCTATGGCTACACCTTC. It yields the protein CASSLTGSSLVYGYTF.

This clonotype was found a few times. The chain links TRBV28 to TRBJ1-5; D not certain. This CDR3 spans 15 amino acids. The V end lost 8 bases, the J end lost 1 base, and 15 bases lay between the germline ends. Per the germline V gene, CDR1 is MDHEN and CDR2 is SYDVKM. This CDR3 is CASQAGRISNQPQHF. The CDR3 DNA reads as TGTGCCAGCCAGGCAGGCAGAATAAGCAATCAGCCCCAGCATTTT. Looking up the rest from reference TRBV28 and TRBJ1-5 gives the full variable domain: DVKVTQSSRYLVKRTGEKVFLECVQDMDHENMFWYRQDPGLGLRLIYFSYDVKMKEKGDIPEGYSVSREKKERFSLILESASTNQTSMYLCASQAGRISNQPQHFGDGTRLSIL.

This clonotype was seen ten or more times. V is TRBV7-2 and J is TRBJ2-1; 9 nucleotides align to TRBD2. Trimming cost V 0 bases and J 9 bases; bases outside gene matches: 9. This CDR3 has 16 residues. Germline CDR1 reads SGHTA; CDR2 reads FQGNSA. The CDR3: CASSLAGGLAGREQFF. CDR3 in DNA: TGTGCCAGCAGCTTAGCGGGTGGGCTAGCGGGGCGTGAGCAGTTCTTC.

This clonotype turned up a few times. The chain recombines TRBV4-1 with TRBJ2-3; D uncertain. The CDR3 has 17 residues. V gave up 1 base and J gave up 8 bases, with 22 bases separating them. Germline CDR1 reads MGHRA; CDR2 reads YSYEKL. The DNA for the CDR3 is TGCGCCAGCAGCCAAGTAGGTGGATTCGGGCGGCTCGGTACGCAGTATTTT. This sequence encodes CASSQVGGFGRLGTQYF.

This rearrangement joins TRBV4-2 to TRBJ2-7; 8 bases agree with TRBD1. Germline CDR1 and CDR2: LGHNA and YNFKEQ. CDR3 length equals 18 residues. Trimming cost V 4 bases and J 0 bases; bases outside gene matches: 14. CDR3 protein: CASSRLGQAGPSSYEQYF. Here the CDR3 DNA reads TGTGCCAGCAGCCGATTGGGACAGGCCGGTCCGAGCTCCTACGAGCAGTACTTC.

The V gene is TRBV20-1, the J gene TRBJ1-2, with unresolved D. Trimming cost V 3 bases and J 4 bases, with 6 bases left between them. This CDR3 contains 11 residues. Germline V CDR1 and CDR2: DFQATT, SNEGSKA (reference sequence). The CDR3 sequence: CSASNSYGYTF. DNA of the CDR3: TGCAGTGCTAGTAATAGCTATGGCTACACCTTC.

V usage is TRBV20-1 and J usage is TRBJ1-1, with D unresolved. Germline lookup yields CDR1 DFQATT and CDR2 SNEGSKA (reference sequence). CDR3 length: 14 residues. With 3 bases removed from V and 4 bases from J, the gap between germline ends came to 15 bases. This CDR3 is CSASEEIRFTEAFF. The CDR3 nucleotides read TGCAGTGCTAGTGAGGAAATTAGGTTCACTGAAGCTTTCTTT.

V usage is TRBV6-5 and J usage is TRBJ1-4; unclear D gene. Trimming pared 3 bases from V and 8 bases from J, leaving 16 bases between. The CDR3 covers 15 residues. Germline CDR1 and CDR2: MNHEY and SVGAGI. The CDR3 reads CASSYSRPSDEKLFF. Written as DNA, the CDR3 is TGTGCCAGCAGTTATTCTCGCCCCTCTGACGAAAAACTGTTTTTT.

The genes are TRBV4-3 and TRBJ2-7; D ambiguous. This CDR3 contains 14 residues. Trimming pared 4 bases from V and 4 bases from J, leaving 14 bases between. From germline, CDR1 is LGHNA and CDR2 YSLEER. CDR3 region: CASSLTRAVYEQYF. Written as DNA, the CDR3 is TGCGCCAGCAGCCTAACAAGAGCCGTGTACGAGCAGTACTTC.